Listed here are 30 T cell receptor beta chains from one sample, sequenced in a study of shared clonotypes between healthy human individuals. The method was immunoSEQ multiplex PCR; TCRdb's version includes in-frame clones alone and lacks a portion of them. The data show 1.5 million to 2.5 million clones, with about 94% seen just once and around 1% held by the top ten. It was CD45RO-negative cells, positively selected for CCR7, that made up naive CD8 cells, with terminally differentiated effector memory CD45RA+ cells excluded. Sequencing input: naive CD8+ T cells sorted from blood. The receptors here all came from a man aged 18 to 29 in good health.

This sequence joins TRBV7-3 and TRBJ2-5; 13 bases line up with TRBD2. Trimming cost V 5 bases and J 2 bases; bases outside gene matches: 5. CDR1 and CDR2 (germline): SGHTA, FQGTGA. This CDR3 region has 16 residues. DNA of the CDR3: TGTGCCAGCAGCCTCCAACTAGCGGGGGGGCAAGAGACCCAGTACTTC. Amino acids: CASSLQLAGGQETQYF.

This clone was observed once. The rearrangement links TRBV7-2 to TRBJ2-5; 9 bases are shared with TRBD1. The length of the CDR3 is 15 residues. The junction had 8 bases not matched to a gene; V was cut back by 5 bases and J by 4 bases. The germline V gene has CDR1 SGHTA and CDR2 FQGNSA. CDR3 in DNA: TGTGCCAGCAGCCCCGGGACAGGGAGGGGAGAGACCCAGTACTTC. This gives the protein CASSPGTGRGETQYF. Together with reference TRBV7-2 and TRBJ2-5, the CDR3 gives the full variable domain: GAGVSQSPSNKVTEKGKDVELRCDPISGHTALYWYRQSLGQGLEFLIYFQGNSAPDKSGLPSDRFSAERTGGSVSTLTIQRTQQEDSAVYLCASSPGTGRGETQYFGPGTRLLVL.

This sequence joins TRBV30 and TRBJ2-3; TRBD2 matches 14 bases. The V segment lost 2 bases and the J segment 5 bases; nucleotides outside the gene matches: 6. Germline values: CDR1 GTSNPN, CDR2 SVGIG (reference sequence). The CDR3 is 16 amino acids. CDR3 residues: CAWSLRLAGGLDTQYF. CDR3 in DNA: TGTGCCTGGAGTCTTCGACTAGCGGGAGGGCTAGATACGCAGTATTTT. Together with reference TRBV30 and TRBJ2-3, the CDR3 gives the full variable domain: SQTIHQWPATLVQPVGSPLSLECTVEGTSNPNLYWYRQAAGRGLQLLFYSVGIGQISSEVPQNLSASRPQDRQFILSSKKLLLSDSGFYLCAWSLRLAGGLDTQYFGPGTRLTVL.

The chain's CDR3 is CASSFLAGGGDEQFF. CDR3 DNA: TGTGCCAGTAGTTTTCTAGCGGGAGGGGGGGATGAGCAGTTCTTC. This sequence joins TRBV19 and TRBJ2-1; 12 positions agree with TRBD2. The CDR3 is 15 amino acids. Germline V gives CDR1 LNHDA, CDR2 SQIVND (reference sequence). Trimming at V came to 5 bases and at J to 8 bases, leaving 7 bases not matched to a gene. Complete variable domain (other parts from reference TRBV19 and TRBJ2-1): DGGITQSPKYLFRKEGQNVTLSCEQNLNHDAMYWYRQDPGQGLRLIYYSQIVNDFQKGDIAEGYSVSREKKESFPLTVTSAQKNPTAFYLCASSFLAGGGDEQFFGPGTRLTVL.

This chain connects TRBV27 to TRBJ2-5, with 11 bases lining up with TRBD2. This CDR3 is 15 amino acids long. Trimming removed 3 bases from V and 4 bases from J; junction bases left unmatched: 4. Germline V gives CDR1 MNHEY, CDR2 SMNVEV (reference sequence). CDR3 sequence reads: CASSFLAGGIETQYF. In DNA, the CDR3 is TGTGCCAGCAGTTTTCTAGCGGGAGGAATAGAGACCCAGTACTTC.

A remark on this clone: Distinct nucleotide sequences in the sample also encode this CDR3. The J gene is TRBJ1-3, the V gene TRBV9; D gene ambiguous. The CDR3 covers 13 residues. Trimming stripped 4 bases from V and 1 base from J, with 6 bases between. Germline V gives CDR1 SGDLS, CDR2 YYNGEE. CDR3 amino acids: CASSPPSGNTIYF. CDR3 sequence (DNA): TGTGCCAGCAGCCCCCCTTCTGGAAACACCATATATTTT. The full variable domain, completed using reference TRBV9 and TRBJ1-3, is DSGVTQTPKHLITATGQRVTLRCSPRSGDLSVYWYQQSLDQGLQFLIQYYNGEERAKGNILERFSAQQFPDLHSELNLSSLELGDSALYFCASSPPSGNTIYFGEGSWLTVV.

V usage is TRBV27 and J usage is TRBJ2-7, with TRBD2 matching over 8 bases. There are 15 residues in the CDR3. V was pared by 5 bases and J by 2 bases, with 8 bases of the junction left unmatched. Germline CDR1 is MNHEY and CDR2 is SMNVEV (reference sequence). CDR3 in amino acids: CASSPTNGGAYEQYF. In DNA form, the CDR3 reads TGTGCCAGCAGTCCGACGAACGGGGGGGCCTACGAGCAGTACTTC.

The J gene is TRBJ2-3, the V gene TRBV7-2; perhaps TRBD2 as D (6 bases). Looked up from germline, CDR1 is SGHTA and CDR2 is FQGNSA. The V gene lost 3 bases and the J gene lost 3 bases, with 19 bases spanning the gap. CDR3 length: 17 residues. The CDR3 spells CASSFFAGAEGTDTQYF. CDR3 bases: TGTGCCAGCAGCTTTTTTGCAGGAGCGGAGGGTACAGATACGCAGTATTTT.

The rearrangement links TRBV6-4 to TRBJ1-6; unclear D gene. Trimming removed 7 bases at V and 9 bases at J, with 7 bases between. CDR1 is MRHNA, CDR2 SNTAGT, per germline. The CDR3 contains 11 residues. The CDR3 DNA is TGTGCCAGCAAGGTGCGTTCACCCCTCCACTTT. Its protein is CASKVRSPLHF.

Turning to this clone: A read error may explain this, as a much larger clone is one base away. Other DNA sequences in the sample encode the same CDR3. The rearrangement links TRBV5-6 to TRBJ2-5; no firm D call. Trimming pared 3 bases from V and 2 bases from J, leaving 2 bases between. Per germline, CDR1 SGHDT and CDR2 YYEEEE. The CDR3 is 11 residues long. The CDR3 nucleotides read TGTGCCAGCAGCTCGCAAGAGACCCAGTACTTC. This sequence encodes CASSSQETQYF.

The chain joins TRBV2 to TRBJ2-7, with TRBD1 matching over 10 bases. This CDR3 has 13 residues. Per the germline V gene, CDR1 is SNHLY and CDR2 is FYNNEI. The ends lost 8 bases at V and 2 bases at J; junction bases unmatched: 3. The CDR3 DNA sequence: TGTGCCAGCGACAGGGGGCCCACCTACGAGCAGTACTTC. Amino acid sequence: CASDRGPTYEQYF.

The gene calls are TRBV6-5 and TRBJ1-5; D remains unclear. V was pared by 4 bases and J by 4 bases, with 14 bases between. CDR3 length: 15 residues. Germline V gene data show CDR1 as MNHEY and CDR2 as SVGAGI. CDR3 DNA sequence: TGTGCCAGCAGTTTCCCCGACCCTGGGAATCAGCCCCAGCATTTT. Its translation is CASSFPDPGNQPQHF.

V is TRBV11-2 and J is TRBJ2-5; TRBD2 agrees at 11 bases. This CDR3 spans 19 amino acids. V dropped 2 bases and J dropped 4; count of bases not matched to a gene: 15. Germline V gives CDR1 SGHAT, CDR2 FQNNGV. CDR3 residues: CASSLFYGLAGTGIETQYF. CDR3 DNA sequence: TGTGCCAGCAGCTTATTCTATGGACTAGCGGGTACTGGGATAGAGACCCAGTACTTC.

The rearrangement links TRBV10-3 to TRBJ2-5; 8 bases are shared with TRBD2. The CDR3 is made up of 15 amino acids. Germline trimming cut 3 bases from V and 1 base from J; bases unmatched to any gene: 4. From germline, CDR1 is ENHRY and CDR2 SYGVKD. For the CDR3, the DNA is TGTGCCATCAGTGAAGGCGGGGGGCCCCAAGAGACCCAGTACTTC. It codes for CAISEGGGPQETQYF.

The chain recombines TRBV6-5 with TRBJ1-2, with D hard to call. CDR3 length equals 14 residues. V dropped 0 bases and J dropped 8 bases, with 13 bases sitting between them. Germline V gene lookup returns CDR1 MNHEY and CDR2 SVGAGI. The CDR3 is CASSYSIVMGGYTF. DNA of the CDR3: TGTGCCAGCAGTTACTCGATAGTTATGGGCGGCTACACCTTC.

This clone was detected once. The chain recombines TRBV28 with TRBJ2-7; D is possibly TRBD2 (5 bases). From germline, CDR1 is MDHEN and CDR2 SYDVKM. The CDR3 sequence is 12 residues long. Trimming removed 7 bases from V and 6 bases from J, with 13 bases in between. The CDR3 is CASIGLPPEQYF. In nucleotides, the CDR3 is TGTGCCAGCATAGGACTGCCTCCCGAGCAGTACTTC.

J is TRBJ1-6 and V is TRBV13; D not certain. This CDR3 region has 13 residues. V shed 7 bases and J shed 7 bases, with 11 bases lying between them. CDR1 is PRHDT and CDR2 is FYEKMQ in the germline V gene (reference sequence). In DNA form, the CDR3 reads TGTGCCAGCAACAACGGGGTAAATTCACCCCTCCACTTT. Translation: CASNNGVNSPLHF.

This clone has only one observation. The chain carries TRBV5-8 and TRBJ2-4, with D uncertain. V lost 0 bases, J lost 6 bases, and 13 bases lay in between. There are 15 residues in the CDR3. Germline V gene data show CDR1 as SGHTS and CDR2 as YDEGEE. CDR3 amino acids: CASSLGPAGLNIQYF. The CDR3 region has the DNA TGTGCCAGCAGCTTGGGCCCGGCCGGGTTAAACATTCAGTACTTC.

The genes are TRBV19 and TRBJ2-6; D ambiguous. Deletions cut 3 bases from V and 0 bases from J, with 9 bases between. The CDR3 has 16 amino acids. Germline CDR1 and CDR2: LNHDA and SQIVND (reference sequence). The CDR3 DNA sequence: TGTGCCAGTAGTATTTCCCTACTCTCTGGGGCCAACGTCCTGACTTTC. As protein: CASSISLLSGANVLTF.

The DNA for the CDR3 is TGTGCCAGCACTCAACCGACAGGGAAAGGTGAGGAGCGGGAGATAAACGAGCAGTACTTC. Translation gives CASTQPTGKGEEREINEQYF. The rearrangement links TRBV27 to TRBJ2-7; a possible D gene is TRBD2 (8 bases). Germline V gene sequence: CDR1 MNHEY, CDR2 SMNVEV (reference sequence). V lost 7 bases and J 5 bases, leaving 36 bases between the germline ends. There are 20 residues in the CDR3.

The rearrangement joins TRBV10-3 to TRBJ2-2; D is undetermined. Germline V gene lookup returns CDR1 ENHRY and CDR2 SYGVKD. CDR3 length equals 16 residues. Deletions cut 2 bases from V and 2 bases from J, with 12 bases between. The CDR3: CAISERTMTNTGELFF. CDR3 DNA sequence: TGTGCCATCAGTGAGCGGACGATGACTAACACCGGGGAGCTGTTTTTT.

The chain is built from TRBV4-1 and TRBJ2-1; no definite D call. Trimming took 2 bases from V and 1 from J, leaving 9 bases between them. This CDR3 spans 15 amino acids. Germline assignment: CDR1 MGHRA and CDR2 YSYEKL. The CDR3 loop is CASSQRTGSYNEQFF. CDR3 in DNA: TGCGCCAGCAGCCAACGAACCGGGTCCTACAATGAGCAGTTCTTC.

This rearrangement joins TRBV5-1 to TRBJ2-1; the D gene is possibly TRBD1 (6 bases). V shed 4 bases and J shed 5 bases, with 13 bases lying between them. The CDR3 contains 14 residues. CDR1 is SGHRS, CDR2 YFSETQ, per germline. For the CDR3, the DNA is TGCGCCAGCAGCCCGGGGACACCTAACAATGAGCAGTTCTTC. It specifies CASSPGTPNNEQFF.

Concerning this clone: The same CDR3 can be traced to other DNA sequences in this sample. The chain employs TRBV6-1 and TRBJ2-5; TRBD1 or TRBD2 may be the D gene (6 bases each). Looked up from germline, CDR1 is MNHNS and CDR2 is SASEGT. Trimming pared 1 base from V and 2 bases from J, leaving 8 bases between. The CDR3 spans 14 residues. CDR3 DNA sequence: TGTGCCAGCAGTGAAGTAGGGGGGCAAGAGACCCAGTACTTC. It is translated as CASSEVGGQETQYF.

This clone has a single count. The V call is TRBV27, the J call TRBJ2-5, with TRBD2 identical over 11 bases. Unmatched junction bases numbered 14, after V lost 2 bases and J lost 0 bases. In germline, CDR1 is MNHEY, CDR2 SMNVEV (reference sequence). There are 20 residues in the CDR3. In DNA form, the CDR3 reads TGTGCCAGCAGTTTAACACCAAACTCTCTAGCGGGGGGTAACCAAGAGACCCAGTACTTC. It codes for CASSLTPNSLAGGNQETQYF.

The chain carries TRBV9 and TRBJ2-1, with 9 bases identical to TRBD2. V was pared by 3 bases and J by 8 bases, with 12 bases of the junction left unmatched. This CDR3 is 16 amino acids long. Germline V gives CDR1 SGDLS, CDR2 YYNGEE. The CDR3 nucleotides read TGTGCCAGCAGCGGCCCGCGGGGGGGCCTCAGCGATGAGCAGTTCTTC. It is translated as CASSGPRGGLSDEQFF.

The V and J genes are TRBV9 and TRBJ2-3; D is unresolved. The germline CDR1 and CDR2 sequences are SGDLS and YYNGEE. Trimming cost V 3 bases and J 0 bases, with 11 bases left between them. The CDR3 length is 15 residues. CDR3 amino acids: CASSAHGGSTDTQYF. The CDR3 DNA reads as TGTGCCAGCAGCGCGCACGGCGGTAGCACAGATACGCAGTATTTT.

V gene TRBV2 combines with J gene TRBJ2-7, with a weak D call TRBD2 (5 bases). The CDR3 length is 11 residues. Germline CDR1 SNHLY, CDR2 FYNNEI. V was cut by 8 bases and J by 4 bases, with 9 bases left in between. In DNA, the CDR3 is TGTGCCAGCGGGAGTACGTACGAGCAGTACTTC. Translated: CASGSTYEQYF. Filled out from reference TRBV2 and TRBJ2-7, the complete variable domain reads EPEVTQTPSHQVTQMGQEVILRCVPISNHLYFYWYRQILGQKVEFLVSFYNNEISEKSEIFDDQFSVERPDGSNFTLKIRSTKLEDSAMYFCASGSTYEQYFGPGTRLTVT.

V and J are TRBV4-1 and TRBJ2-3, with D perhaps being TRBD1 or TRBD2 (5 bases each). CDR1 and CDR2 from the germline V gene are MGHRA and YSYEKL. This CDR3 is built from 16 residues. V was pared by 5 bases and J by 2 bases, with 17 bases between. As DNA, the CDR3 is TGCGCCAGCAGCACAACTACCGGGACCCCCACAGATACGCAGTATTTT. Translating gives CASSTTTGTPTDTQYF.

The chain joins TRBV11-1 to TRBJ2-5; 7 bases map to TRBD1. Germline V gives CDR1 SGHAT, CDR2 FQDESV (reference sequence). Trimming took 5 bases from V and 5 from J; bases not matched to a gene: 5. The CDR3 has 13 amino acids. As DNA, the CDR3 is TGTGCCAGCAGCCCGACAGGGTGGGAGACCCAGTACTTC. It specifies CASSPTGWETQYF.